The 7 T cell receptor beta chains reported below all come from one sample, sequenced in a study of liver allograft versus peripheral blood T cells. The wider study: Recipients' peripheral blood supplied the T cell receptor repertoires against which those in transplanted livers were compared.

TCRdb processed the reads anew with MiXCR; each CDR3 protein has one entry. Of about 8,600 distinct CDR3 sequences in the sample, about a sixth were seen once. These receptors were taken from a human patient who had a liver transplant. Some T cells may possibly be graft donor cells.

A remark on this clonotype: It differs at one base from a far larger clone, so likely a read error. The J gene is TRBJ1-3, the V gene TRBV10-3; tentatively, D is TRBD1 (5 bases). Per the germline V gene, CDR1 is ENHRY and CDR2 is SYGVKD. Between the trimmed V and J ends, which lost 5 bases and 3 bases, there was a span of 14 bases. The CDR3 is made up of 15 amino acids. CDR3 DNA: TGTGCCATCAGTTACTCGAACAGGAATGGAAACACCATATATTTT. It yields the protein CAISYSNRNGNTIYF.

This clonotype is classed as medium-sized. The chain recombines TRBV6-5 with TRBJ1-3; D uncertain. The CDR3 sequence is 16 residues long. V was cut by 2 bases and J by 0 bases, with 11 bases left in between. Per the germline V gene, CDR1 is MNHEY and CDR2 is SVGAGI. CDR3 DNA: TGTGCCAGCAGTTACCAACAGACCCTCTCTGGAAACACCATATATTTT. Amino acids: CASSYQQTLSGNTIYF.

The J gene is TRBJ1-2, the V gene TRBV19; maybe TRBD1 (5 bases). This CDR3 has 13 amino acids. With 8 bases removed from V and 3 bases from J, the gap between germline ends came to 13 bases. Germline assignment: CDR1 LNHDA and CDR2 SQIVND (reference sequence). CDR3 in amino acids: CASGLGLHYGYTF. The CDR3 DNA reads TGTGCCAGTGGCCTGGGACTCCACTATGGCTACACCTTC.

This clonotype came up many times. CDR3 bases: TGTGCCGCCCAATGGAATACTGAAGCTTTCTTT. This encodes CAAQWNTEAFF. The chain couples TRBV6-6 to TRBJ1-1, with unresolved D. CDR3 size: 11 residues. CDR1 is MNHNY and CDR2 is SVGAGI in the germline V gene (reference sequence). Trimming shortened V by 11 bases and J by 5 bases, and 12 bases separated the two germline ends.

This clonotype was counted many times. This rearrangement joins TRBV5-6 to TRBJ1-5; TRBD1 aligns across 10 bases. This CDR3 is 16 amino acids long. J was trimmed by 3 bases and V by 6 bases; bases with no gene match: 9. Looked up from germline, CDR1 is SGHDT and CDR2 is YYEEEE. CDR3 amino acids: CASTLSGTGVNQPQHF. DNA for the CDR3: TGTGCCAGCACCCTAAGTGGGACAGGGGTCAATCAGCCCCAGCATTTT.

The CDR3 loop is CASARDRGYEQYF. The CDR3, as DNA: TGCGCCAGCGCGCGGGACAGGGGCTACGAGCAGTACTTC. The chain employs TRBV10-1 and TRBJ2-7; TRBD1 matches 10 bases. The germline gives CDR1 WNHNN, CDR2 SYGVQD (reference sequence). This CDR3 contains 13 residues. V trimming: 8 bases; J trimming: 3 bases; junction bases outside the gene matches: 4.

A few counts support this clonotype. This chain uses TRBV5-4 with TRBJ2-7; 7 nucleotides align to TRBD1. The CDR3 runs 14 residues. Germline V gene sequence: CDR1 SGHNT, CDR2 YYREEE (reference sequence). The junction had 8 bases not matched to a gene; V was cut back by 4 bases and J by 4 bases. Here the CDR3 DNA reads TGTGCCAGCAGCCTGACAGGGTTCCCTTACGAGCAGTACTTC. Translated: CASSLTGFPYEQYF.